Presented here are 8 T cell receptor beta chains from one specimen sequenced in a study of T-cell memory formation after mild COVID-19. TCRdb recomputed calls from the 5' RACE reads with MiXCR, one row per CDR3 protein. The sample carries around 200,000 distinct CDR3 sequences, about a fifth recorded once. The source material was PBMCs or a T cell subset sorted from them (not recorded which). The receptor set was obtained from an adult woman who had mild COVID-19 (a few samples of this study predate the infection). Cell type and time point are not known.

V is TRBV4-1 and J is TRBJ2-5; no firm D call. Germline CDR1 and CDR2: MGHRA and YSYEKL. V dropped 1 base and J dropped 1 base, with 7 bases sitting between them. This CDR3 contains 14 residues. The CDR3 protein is CASSQGHVQETQYF. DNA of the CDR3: TGCGCCAGCAGCCAAGGTCACGTCCAAGAGACCCAGTACTTC.

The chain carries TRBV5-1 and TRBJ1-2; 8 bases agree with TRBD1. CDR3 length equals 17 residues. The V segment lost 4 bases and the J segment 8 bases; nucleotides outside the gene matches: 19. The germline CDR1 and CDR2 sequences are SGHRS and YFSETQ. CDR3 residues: CASSEYGTGLSVEGYTF. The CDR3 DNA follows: TGCGCCAGCAGCGAATACGGGACAGGTTTGAGCGTAGAAGGCTACACCTTC.

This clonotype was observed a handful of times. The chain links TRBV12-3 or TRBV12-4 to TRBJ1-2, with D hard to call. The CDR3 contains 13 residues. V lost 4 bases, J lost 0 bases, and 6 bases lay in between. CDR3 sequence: CASSSVPNYGYTF. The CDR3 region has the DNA TGTGCCAGCAGTTCGGTCCCTAACTATGGCTACACCTTC.

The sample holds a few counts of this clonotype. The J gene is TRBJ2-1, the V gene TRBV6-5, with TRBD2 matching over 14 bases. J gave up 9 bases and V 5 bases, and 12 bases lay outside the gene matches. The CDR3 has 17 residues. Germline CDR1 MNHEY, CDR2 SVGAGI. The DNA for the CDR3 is TGTGCCAGCAGTCCGATTCCGACTAGCGGGAGGGATAGTGAGCAGTTCTTC. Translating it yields CASSPIPTSGRDSEQFF.

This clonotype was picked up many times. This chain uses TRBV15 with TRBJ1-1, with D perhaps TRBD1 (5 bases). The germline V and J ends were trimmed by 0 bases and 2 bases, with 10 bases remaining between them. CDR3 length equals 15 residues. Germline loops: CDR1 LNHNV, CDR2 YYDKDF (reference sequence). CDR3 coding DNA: TGTGCCACCAGCAGAGAATCGGGGCTTAACACTGAAGCTTTCTTT. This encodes CATSRESGLNTEAFF.

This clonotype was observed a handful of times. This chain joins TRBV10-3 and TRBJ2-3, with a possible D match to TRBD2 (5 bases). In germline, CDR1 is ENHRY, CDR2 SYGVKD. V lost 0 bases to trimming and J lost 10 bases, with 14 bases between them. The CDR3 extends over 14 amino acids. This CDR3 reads CAISESEGLASQYF. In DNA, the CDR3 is TGTGCCATCAGTGAGTCAGAGGGCTTAGCATCGCAGTATTTT.

The DNA for the CDR3 is TGTGCCTGGAGTGCCCAGGGAAACGAGCAGTACTTC. Translation: CAWSAQGNEQYF. The gene calls are TRBV30 and TRBJ2-7; tentatively, D is TRBD1 (5 bases). Looked up from germline, CDR1 is GTSNPN and CDR2 is SVGIG (reference sequence). V shed 1 base and J shed 5 bases, with 9 bases lying between them. The CDR3 spans 12 residues. Based on the CDR3 plus reference TRBV30 and TRBJ2-7, the full variable domain is SQTIHQWPATLVQPVGSPLSLECTVEGTSNPNLYWYRQAAGRGLQLLFYSVGIGQISSEVPQNLSASRPQDRQFILSSKKLLLSDSGFYLCAWSAQGNEQYFGPGTRLTVT.

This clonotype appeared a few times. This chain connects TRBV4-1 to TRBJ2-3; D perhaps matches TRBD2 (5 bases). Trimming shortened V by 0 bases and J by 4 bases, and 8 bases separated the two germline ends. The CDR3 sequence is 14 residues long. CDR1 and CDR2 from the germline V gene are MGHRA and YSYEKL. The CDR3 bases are TGCGCCAGCAGCCAAGATCTGGAGGCAGATACGCAGTATTTT. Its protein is CASSQDLEADTQYF.